This entry lists 7 T cell receptor beta chains sequenced from one sample in a study of T-cell memory formation after mild COVID-19. TCRdb independently ran MiXCR on the 5' RACE reads; one entry per CDR3 protein. The data contain about 470,000 distinct CDR3 sequences, around a quarter of them singletons. Sequenced input: PBMCs or a T cell subset sorted from them (not recorded which). These receptors all come from an adult woman who had mild COVID-19 (a few samples of this study predate the infection). Cell type and time point are not known.

Only a few counts were recorded for this clonotype. The chain links TRBV6-6 to TRBJ2-7, with 10 bases identical to TRBD2. Trimming took 2 bases from V and 3 from J; bases not matched to a gene: 13. CDR1 and CDR2 (germline): MNHNY, SVGAGI (reference sequence). The CDR3 runs to 18 residues. The CDR3 DNA sequence: TGTGCCAGCAGTTACACCGGGACTAGCGATCTGTTGAACTACGAGCAGTACTTC. Amino acid sequence: CASSYTGTSDLLNYEQYF.

V and J are TRBV7-9 and TRBJ2-2, with 7 positions matching TRBD1. This CDR3 comprises 17 residues. Germline V gene lookup returns CDR1 SEHNR and CDR2 FQNEAQ (reference sequence). V lost 5 bases to trimming and J lost 1 base; unmatched junction nucleotides: 10. CDR3 amino acids: CASSLTGDHLNTGELFF. In DNA, the CDR3 is TGTGCCAGCAGCCTTACAGGGGACCACCTGAACACCGGGGAGCTGTTTTTT.

The chain joins TRBV5-1 to TRBJ2-5; TRBD2 aligns across 14 bases. V gave up 1 base and J gave up 1 base; unmatched junction bases: 12. Per the germline V gene, CDR1 is SGHRS and CDR2 is YFSETQ. The CDR3 length is 20 residues. The chain's CDR3 is CASSLLPGTSGGTTQETQYF. DNA of the CDR3: TGCGCCAGCAGCTTGCTTCCCGGGACTAGCGGGGGAACGACCCAAGAGACCCAGTACTTC.

The chain recombines TRBV20-1 with TRBJ1-2; D is possibly TRBD1 (6 bases). Trimming removed 0 bases at V and 4 bases at J, with 9 bases between. This CDR3 spans 13 amino acids. From germline, CDR1 is DFQATT and CDR2 SNEGSKA (reference sequence). This chain's CDR3 is CSAREDRTYGYTF. In DNA form, the CDR3 reads TGCAGTGCTAGAGAGGACAGAACCTATGGCTACACCTTC.

The V gene is TRBV29-1, the J gene TRBJ2-7; D remains unclear. The CDR3 sequence is 11 residues long. Germline CDR1 reads SQVTM; CDR2 reads ANQGSEA. V lost 1 base and J lost 3, with 4 bases in between. The DNA for the CDR3 is TGCAGCGTTGAAGGGAACTACGAGCAGTACTTC. As protein: CSVEGNYEQYF.

Regarding this clonotype: One end of the junction fails to match germline, which may point to a read error. This chain links TRBV20-1 with TRBJ2-7; D is perhaps TRBD2 (5 bases). The length of the CDR3 is 13 residues. Germline CDR1 and CDR2: DFQATT and SNEGSKA (reference sequence). CDR3 DNA sequence: TGCAGCCCGTACGAAGCGGATTCCTACGTGCAGTACTTC. It specifies CSPYEADSYVQYF.

The chain links TRBV5-6 to TRBJ2-1; D is undetermined. Germline CDR1 reads SGHDT; CDR2 reads YYEEEE. The CDR3 runs to 11 residues. Trimming shortened V by 3 bases and J by 10 bases, and 8 bases separated the two germline ends. The CDR3 loop is CASSSYKEQFF. CDR3 bases: TGTGCCAGCAGCTCTTATAAGGAGCAGTTCTTC.